The 21 T cell receptor beta chains reported below all come from one sample, sequenced in a study of control samples from healthy donors and cancer patients (dated by TCRdb to 2018 to 2020). Receptor libraries were prepared by the immunoSEQ multiplex PCR assay. The source is immuneACCESS, and TCRdb retained only in-frame sequences with V and J called. Part of the clones is not carried over; for the studies checked, unresolved V genes explain less than half of this, and the remainder is unexplained. The sample table holds 130,000 to 150,000 clones, of which about 94% were seen once. The top ten constitute around 14% of the sample. Sequenced material: PBMCs. Receptors originate from a man aged 55 to 70 with colorectal cancer.

The genes are TRBV27 and TRBJ2-7; 10 bases are a match to TRBD1. Per germline, CDR1 MNHEY and CDR2 SMNVEV (reference sequence). V gave up 3 bases and J gave up 7 bases; unmatched junction bases: 6. The CDR3 is 14 amino acids. CDR3 sequence (DNA): TGTGCCAGCAGTTTTGGACAGGGGGTTGGGGAGCAGTACTTC. Its protein is CASSFGQGVGEQYF.

The gene calls are TRBV18 and TRBJ2-4; 11 bases line up with TRBD1. This CDR3 region has 16 residues. V dropped 5 bases and J dropped 6; count of bases not matched to a gene: 9. Germline V gene sequence: CDR1 KGHSH, CDR2 LQKENI. Here the CDR3 DNA reads TGTGCCAGCTCAGCCTTACCCGGGACAGGGGGAAACATTCAGTACTTC. This translates into CASSALPGTGGNIQYF.

V usage is TRBV3-1 (or the pseudogene TRBV3-2) and J usage is TRBJ1-4; D is uncertain. Between the trimmed V and J ends, which lost 4 bases and 8 bases, there was a span of 14 bases. This CDR3 contains 14 residues. Germline V gives CDR1 LGHDT, CDR2 YNNKEL (reference sequence). CDR3 sequence: CASSPSGVWEKLFF. DNA for the CDR3: TGTGCCAGCAGCCCCAGTGGGGTTTGGGAAAAACTGTTTTTT.

Only one count was recorded for this clone. The chain joins TRBV29-1 to TRBJ2-5; D is ambiguous. The CDR3 has 14 amino acids. Germline loops: CDR1 SQVTM, CDR2 ANQGSEA. Trimming stripped 4 bases from V and 1 base from J, with 13 bases between. CDR3 loop: CSVVWEISQETQYF. In DNA, the CDR3 is TGCAGCGTTGTGTGGGAAATTTCCCAAGAGACCCAGTACTTC. Combining the CDR3 with reference TRBV29-1 and TRBJ2-5 gives the whole variable domain SAVISQKPSRDICQRGTSLTIQCQVDSQVTMMFWYRQQPGQSLTLIATANQGSEATYESGFVIDKFPISRPNLTFSTLTVSNMSPEDSSIYLCSVVWEISQETQYFGPGTRLLVL.

The rearrangement links TRBV7-9 to TRBJ1-2; D possibly corresponds to TRBD1 (6 bases). V was cut by 1 base and J by 6 bases, with 9 bases left in between. Germline CDR1 and CDR2: SEHNR and FQNEAQ (reference sequence). The CDR3 consists of 13 residues. The CDR3: CASSLDREDGYTF. The CDR3 DNA sequence: TGTGCCAGCAGCTTAGACAGGGAAGATGGCTACACCTTC.

The chain has TRBV5-8 and TRBJ2-4; D is possibly TRBD1 (5 bases). Trimming stripped 4 bases from V and 3 bases from J, with 14 bases between. The CDR3 length is 15 residues. CDR1 and CDR2 from the germline V gene are SGHTS and YDEGEE. CDR3 in amino acids: CASSDLVTDKNIQYF. The CDR3 coding sequence is TGTGCCAGCAGCGATTTGGTGACAGACAAAAACATTCAGTACTTC.

The chain uses TRBV10-3 and TRBJ2-5; 8 bases are a match to TRBD2. Germline V gene data show CDR1 as ENHRY and CDR2 as SYGVKD. CDR3 length: 14 residues. V trimming: 7 bases; J trimming: 0 bases; junction bases outside the gene matches: 4. The CDR3 spells CAITREGNQETQYF. CDR3 DNA: TGTGCCATCACCCGGGAGGGGAACCAAGAGACCCAGTACTTC.

This chain connects TRBV13 to TRBJ2-5; no clear D. Germline V gives CDR1 PRHDT, CDR2 FYEKMQ (reference sequence). The CDR3 is made up of 12 amino acids. Between the trimmed V and J ends, which lost 4 bases and 5 bases, there was a span of 8 bases. CDR3 loop: CASSSAGETQYF. The CDR3 DNA sequence: TGTGCCAGCAGCTCCGCAGGCGAGACCCAGTACTTC.

This rearrangement joins TRBV25-1 to TRBJ1-5; D perhaps matches TRBD1 (5 bases). The V and J ends lost 8 bases and 4 bases respectively, with 15 bases between them. Germline V CDR1 and CDR2: MGHDK, SYGVNS. CDR3 size: 14 residues. The CDR3 DNA reads TGTGCCAGCTCCCCCGGGACGGATAATCAGCCCCAGCATTTT. Protein product: CASSPGTDNQPQHF.

This chain connects TRBV10-1 to TRBJ1-6; D unclear. Deletions cut 8 bases from V and 7 bases from J, with 15 bases between. This CDR3 has 14 amino acids. Germline-derived CDR1 and CDR2 are WNHNN and SYGVQD (reference sequence). In nucleotides, the CDR3 is TGCGCCAGCTCGGATTATGGATTAAATTCACCCCTCCACTTT. It yields the protein CASSDYGLNSPLHF.

This clone showed up just once. The chain carries TRBV7-9 and TRBJ1-6, with D tentatively TRBD1 (5 bases). The V end was cut by 6 bases, the J end by 7 bases, with 13 bases between. This CDR3 is 14 amino acids long. Per germline, CDR1 SEHNR and CDR2 FQNEAQ (reference sequence). CDR3 sequence: CASRDGRTNSPLHF. The CDR3 nucleotides are TGTGCCAGCAGAGATGGACGGACAAATTCACCCCTCCACTTT.

This clone was counted a single time. The chain employs TRBV6-5 and TRBJ1-5, with D possibly being TRBD1 (5 bases). V lost 5 bases and J 1 base, leaving 9 bases between the germline ends. Germline values: CDR1 MNHEY, CDR2 SVGAGI. The CDR3 consists of 14 residues. In DNA, the CDR3 is TGTGCCAGCAGTAATCGGGACAGCAATCAGCCCCAGCATTTT. Its translation: CASSNRDSNQPQHF.

V and J are TRBV6-6 and TRBJ1-6; D gene uncertain. V was trimmed by 2 bases and J by 7 bases, leaving 12 bases between them. This CDR3 contains 15 residues. In germline, CDR1 is MNHNY, CDR2 SVGAGI (reference sequence). CDR3 sequence reads: CASSYTANGNSPLHF. The CDR3 DNA reads as TGTGCCAGCAGTTACACGGCGAATGGGAATTCACCCCTCCACTTT.

The rearrangement joins TRBV25-1 to TRBJ1-1, with D possibly TRBD1 on 6 matching bases. V shed 1 base and J shed 3 bases, with 15 bases lying between them. Per the germline V gene, CDR1 is MGHDK and CDR2 is SYGVNS. CDR3 length: 16 residues. Here the CDR3 DNA reads TGTGCCAGCAGTGAATTAGGGGGGACGGCATACACTGAAGCTTTCTTT. Translation: CASSELGGTAYTEAFF.

This chain connects TRBV5-6 to TRBJ1-6, with 7 positions matching TRBD1. Looked up from germline, CDR1 is SGHDT and CDR2 is YYEEEE. The CDR3 sequence is 17 residues long. J gave up 6 bases and V 0 bases, and 9 bases lay outside the gene matches. The CDR3 DNA is TGTGCCAGCAGCTTGGAGGGGGCGGGAGGATTTAATTCACCCCTCCACTTT. Translating it yields CASSLEGAGGFNSPLHF.

The chain uses TRBV11-2 and TRBJ2-7; 7 positions agree with TRBD1. The CDR3 sequence is 14 residues long. Trimming cost V 4 bases and J 1 base; bases outside gene matches: 4. The germline V gene has CDR1 SGHAT and CDR2 FQNNGV. The CDR3 region has the DNA TGTGCCAGCAGCTGGACAGGATCTTCCTACGAGCAGTACTTC. This gives the protein CASSWTGSSYEQYF.

This clone was counted a single time. The genes are TRBV5-6 and TRBJ2-1; D is perhaps TRBD1 (5 bases). The V gene lost 6 bases and the J gene lost 3 bases, with 19 bases spanning the gap. The germline gives CDR1 SGHDT, CDR2 YYEEEE. CDR3 size: 16 residues. The DNA for the CDR3 is TGTGCCAGCAACCAATATACCCGGACAAACTACAATGAGCAGTTCTTC. This translates into CASNQYTRTNYNEQFF.

J is TRBJ2-1 and V is TRBV11-2, with TRBD2 as a possible D gene (6 bases). V lost 5 bases, J lost 5 bases, and 10 bases lay in between. The CDR3 length is 13 residues. Per the germline V gene, CDR1 is SGHAT and CDR2 is FQNNGV. For the CDR3, the DNA is TGTGCCAGCAGCCTGCGGGGCCACAATGAGCAGTTCTTC. Protein product: CASSLRGHNEQFF.

This chain links TRBV25-1 with TRBJ2-7; 7 nucleotides line up with TRBD1. The CDR3 spans 13 residues. Germline CDR1 MGHDK, CDR2 SYGVNS. The V gene end was trimmed by 5 bases and the J gene end by 1 base; junction bases not matched to a gene: 2. Here the CDR3 DNA reads TGTGCCAGCAGTTTGACAGGGTCCTACGAGCAGTACTTC. It is translated as CASSLTGSYEQYF.

The gene calls are TRBV6-5 and TRBJ1-2; possibly TRBD1 for D (5 bases). The CDR3 contains 14 residues. Trimming left V 8 bases short and J 1 base short, with 14 bases between. Germline V lookup: CDR1 MNHEY, CDR2 SVGAGI. The CDR3 region has the DNA TGTGCCAGCGGGGGTTCGACCGGTAACTATGGCTACACCTTC. Translating it yields CASGGSTGNYGYTF.

V and J are TRBV6-2 or TRBV6-3 and TRBJ1-2; TRBD1 matches at 9 bases. This CDR3 is 14 amino acids long. The junction had 4 bases not matched to a gene; V was cut back by 6 bases and J by 2 bases. Germline V gives CDR1 MNHEY, CDR2 SVGEGT. For the CDR3, the DNA is TGTGCCAGCAGCCCCGGGACAGGGAACTATGGCTACACCTTC. It translates to CASSPGTGNYGYTF.